These T cell receptor beta chains were read from a single sample in a study of blood T cells in healthy people across ages. MiXCR was run by TCRdb on the 5' RACE reads, yielding one entry per CDR3 protein. The data contain 450,000 to 650,000 distinct CDR3 sequences, 24% of them singletons. These records were also assigned to another study, of T cells of mothers and their children.

The sequenced material came from blood. The receptors stem from a boy aged 10-17 years in good health. Each CDR3 is given with its conserved first and last residue. The D gene is left open where the match is weak. Size is omitted from some rows. Given values are once, few, many or a class for expanded clones.

j_gene: TRBJ2-4; d_gene: TRBD2; abundance: once; v_gene: TRBV9; CDR3nt: TGTGCCAGCAGCGTAGGCGGGGGGAGGGGGGACATTCAGTACTTC; CDR3aa: CASSVGGGRGDIQYF
j_gene: TRBJ1-2; d_gene: TRBD1; abundance: .; v_gene: TRBV20-1; CDR3nt: TGCAGTGCGAGACCCGGGACAGGGGGTGGCTACACCTTC; CDR3aa: CSARPGTGGGYTF
j_gene: TRBJ1-6; d_gene: .; abundance: few; v_gene: TRBV11-2; CDR3nt: TGTGCCAGCCTGGGACATTCTTCCTATAATTCACCCCTCCACTTT; CDR3aa: CASLGHSSYNSPLHF
j_gene: TRBJ2-3; d_gene: TRBD2; abundance: .; v_gene: TRBV7-3; CDR3nt: TGTGCCAGCAGCTTAGTCCCCACTAGCGGACTCACAGATACGCAGTATTTT; CDR3aa: CASSLVPTSGLTDTQYF
j_gene: TRBJ2-7; d_gene: .; abundance: .; v_gene: TRBV28; CDR3nt: TGTGCCAGCAGGGGTCCAGGGGCCGTCTACGAGCAGTACTTC; CDR3aa: CASRGPGAVYEQYF
j_gene: TRBJ1-2; d_gene: TRBD1; abundance: few; v_gene: TRBV6-2/TRBV6-3; CDR3nt: TGTGCCAGCAGCGAACCCTCCGGGACAGGGAGATACTATGGCTACACCTTC; CDR3aa: CASSEPSGTGRYYGYTF
j_gene: TRBJ1-4; d_gene: .; abundance: few; v_gene: TRBV29-1; CDR3nt: TGCAGCGCCGGGCCGGTGGGGGAAAAACTGTTTTTT; CDR3aa: CSAGPVGEKLFF
j_gene: TRBJ1-2; d_gene: .; abundance: few; v_gene: TRBV29-1; CDR3nt: TGCAGCGTTGAAGATCAGGAGGTCTATGGCTACACCTTC; CDR3aa: CSVEDQEVYGYTF
j_gene: TRBJ2-1; d_gene: TRBD2; abundance: .; v_gene: TRBV20-1; CDR3nt: TGCAGTGCTAGAGATATGGGGCGGGGGAGCTCCTACAATGAGCAGTTCTTC; CDR3aa: CSARDMGRGSSYNEQFF
j_gene: TRBJ2-7; d_gene: .; abundance: few; v_gene: TRBV27; CDR3nt: TGTGCCAGCAGTCGGGCGACAGGCTACGAGCAGTACTTC; CDR3aa: CASSRATGYEQYF
j_gene: TRBJ2-5; d_gene: .; abundance: once; v_gene: TRBV7-3; CDR3nt: TGTGCCAGCAGCCCCTCAGGATCGGGGCTGGGGGAGACCCAGTACTTC; CDR3aa: CASSPSGSGLGETQYF
j_gene: TRBJ2-1; d_gene: TRBD2; abundance: .; v_gene: TRBV27; CDR3nt: TGTGCCAGCAGTTTAGGGGGGAGGGCCCACAATGAGCAGTTCTTC; CDR3aa: CASSLGGRAHNEQFF
j_gene: TRBJ1-1; d_gene: .; abundance: few; v_gene: TRBV29-1; CDR3nt: TGCAGCGTTGGTTCGGGGGCGAGGGCTGAAGCTTTCTTT; CDR3aa: CSVGSGARAEAFF
j_gene: TRBJ2-5; d_gene: .; abundance: .; v_gene: TRBV28; CDR3nt: TGTGCCAGCAGTGTAGCCTCTAGGCTACAAGAGACCCAGTACTTC; CDR3aa: CASSVASRLQETQYF
j_gene: TRBJ2-7; d_gene: .; abundance: once; v_gene: TRBV24-1; CDR3nt: TGTGCCGGTGCCGCAGGACAGTCCTACGAGCAGTACTTC; CDR3aa: CAGAAGQSYEQYF
j_gene: TRBJ2-7; d_gene: TRBD2; abundance: few; v_gene: TRBV28; CDR3nt: TGTGCCAGCAGCGGTGGGGACTACTCCTACGAGCAGTACTTC; CDR3aa: CASSGGDYSYEQYF
j_gene: TRBJ2-2; d_gene: .; abundance: few; v_gene: TRBV7-2; CDR3nt: TGTGCCAGCAGCTTAGGAGGGCCCTACACCGGGGAGCTGTTTTTT; CDR3aa: CASSLGGPYTGELFF
j_gene: TRBJ1-5; d_gene: .; abundance: .; v_gene: TRBV30; CDR3nt: TGTGCCACCGCAGTGGCGCGTCAGCCCCAGCATTTT; CDR3aa: CATAVARQPQHF
j_gene: TRBJ2-5; d_gene: .; abundance: few; v_gene: TRBV20-1; CDR3nt: TGCAGTGCTAGGGATCCTCGACTGGGTAGAGAGACCCAGTACTTC; CDR3aa: CSARDPRLGRETQYF
j_gene: TRBJ2-1; d_gene: .; abundance: .; v_gene: TRBV19; CDR3nt: TGTGCCAGTAGTACGCGCTCCTACAACGAGCAGTTCTTC; CDR3aa: CASSTRSYNEQFF
j_gene: TRBJ1-6; d_gene: .; abundance: .; v_gene: TRBV11-2; CDR3nt: TGTGCCAGCAGCTTAGATTGGGCAGGGAATTCACCCCTCCACTTT; CDR3aa: CASSLDWAGNSPLHF
j_gene: TRBJ2-3; d_gene: TRBD2; abundance: .; v_gene: TRBV20-1; CDR3nt: TGCAGTGCTAGAGATTGGGGGACTAGCGGTAGTGATACGCAGTATTTT; CDR3aa: CSARDWGTSGSDTQYF
j_gene: TRBJ2-3; d_gene: .; abundance: few; v_gene: TRBV7-2; CDR3nt: TGTGCCAGCAGCCAAGGGGCGCGGCTGGTGATTGGCACAGATACGCAGTATTTT; CDR3aa: CASSQGARLVIGTDTQYF
j_gene: TRBJ2-3; d_gene: TRBD2; abundance: .; v_gene: TRBV7-3; CDR3nt: TGTGCCAGCAGCCCGTCGGGACTAGCGGGATACACAGATACGCAGTATTTT; CDR3aa: CASSPSGLAGYTDTQYF
j_gene: TRBJ1-1; d_gene: TRBD1; abundance: .; v_gene: TRBV5-1; CDR3nt: TGCGCCAGCAGCCACCAACAGGGGGCGAACACTGAAGCTTTCTTT; CDR3aa: CASSHQQGANTEAFF